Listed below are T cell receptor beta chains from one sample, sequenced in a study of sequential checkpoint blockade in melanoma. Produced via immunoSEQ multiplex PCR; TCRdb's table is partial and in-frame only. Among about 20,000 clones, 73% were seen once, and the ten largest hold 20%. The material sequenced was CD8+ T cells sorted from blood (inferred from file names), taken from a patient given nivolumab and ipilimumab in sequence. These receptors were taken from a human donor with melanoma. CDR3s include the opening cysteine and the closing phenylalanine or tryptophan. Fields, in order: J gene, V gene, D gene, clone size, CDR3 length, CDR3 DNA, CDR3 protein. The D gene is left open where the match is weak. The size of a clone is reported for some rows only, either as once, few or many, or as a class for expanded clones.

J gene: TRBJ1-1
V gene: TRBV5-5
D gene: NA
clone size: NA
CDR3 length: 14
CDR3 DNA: TGTGCCAGCAGCTTGAACAGCATGAACACTGAAGCTTTCTTT
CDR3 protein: CASSLNSMNTEAFF

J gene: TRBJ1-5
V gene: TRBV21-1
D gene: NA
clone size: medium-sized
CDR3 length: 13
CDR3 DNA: TGTGCCAACCGCAGGTATAGCAATCAGCCCCAGCATTTT
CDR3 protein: CANRRYSNQPQHF

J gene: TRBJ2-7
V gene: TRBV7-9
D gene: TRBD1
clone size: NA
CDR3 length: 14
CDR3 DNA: TGTGCCAGCAGACGGACAGGGGACTCCTACGAGCAGTACTTC
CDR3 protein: CASRRTGDSYEQYF

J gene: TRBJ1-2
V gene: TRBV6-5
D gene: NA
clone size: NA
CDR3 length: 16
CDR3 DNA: TGTGCCAGCAGTTACTCAGATTCGGACTATCTCTATGGCTACACCTTC
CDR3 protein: CASSYSDSDYLYGYTF

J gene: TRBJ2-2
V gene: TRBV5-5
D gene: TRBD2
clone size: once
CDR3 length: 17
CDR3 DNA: TGTGCCAGCAGCTTGGGACTAGCGGGAGTCGGTGTCGGGGAGCTGTTTTTT
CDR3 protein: CASSLGLAGVGVGELFF

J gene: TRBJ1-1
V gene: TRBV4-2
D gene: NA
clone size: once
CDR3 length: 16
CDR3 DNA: TGTGCCAGCAGCCAGGACTTCAGTGTATTGAACACTGAAGCTTTCTTT
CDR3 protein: CASSQDFSVLNTEAFF

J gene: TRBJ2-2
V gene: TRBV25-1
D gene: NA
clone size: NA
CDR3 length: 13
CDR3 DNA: TGTGCCAGCAGTAGATCAGAAACCGGGGAGCTGTTTTTT
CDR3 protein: CASSRSETGELFF

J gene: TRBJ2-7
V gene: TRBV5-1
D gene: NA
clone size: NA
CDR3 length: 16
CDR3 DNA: TGCGCCAGCAGCGACTCCGGGACAATTTCCTCCTACGAGCAGTACTTC
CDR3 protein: CASSDSGTISSYEQYF

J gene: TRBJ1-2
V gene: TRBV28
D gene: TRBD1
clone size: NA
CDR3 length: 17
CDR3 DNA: TGTGCCAGCAGTCCTCCGGGACAGGGGGGCCGAATTTATGGCTACACCTTC
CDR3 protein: CASSPPGQGGRIYGYTF

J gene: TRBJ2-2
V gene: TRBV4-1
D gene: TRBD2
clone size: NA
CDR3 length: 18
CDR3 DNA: TGCGCCAGCAGCCAACTCATACTAGCGGGGGCACTAGCGGGGGAGCTGTTTTTT
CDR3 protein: CASSQLILAGALAGELFF

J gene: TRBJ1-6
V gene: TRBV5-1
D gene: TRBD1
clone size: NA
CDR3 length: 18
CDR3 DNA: TGCGCCAGCAGCTTGGGTACAGGGGCCCCCGGATATAATTCACCCCTCCACTTT
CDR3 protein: CASSLGTGAPGYNSPLHF

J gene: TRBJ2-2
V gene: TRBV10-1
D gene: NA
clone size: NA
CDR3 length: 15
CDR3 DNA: TGCGCCAGCAGTGAACGGGCAGGGGCTCGCGGGGAGCTGTTTTTT
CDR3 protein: CASSERAGARGELFF

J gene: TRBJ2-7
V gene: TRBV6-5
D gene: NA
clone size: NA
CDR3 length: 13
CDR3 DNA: TGTGCCAGCAGTTACGGACAGAGGCTCGAGCAGTACTTC
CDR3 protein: CASSYGQRLEQYF

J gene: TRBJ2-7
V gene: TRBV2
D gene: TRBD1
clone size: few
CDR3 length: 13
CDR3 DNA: TGTGCCAGCAGAGGGACAGGGATCAACGAGCAGTACTTC
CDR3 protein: CASRGTGINEQYF

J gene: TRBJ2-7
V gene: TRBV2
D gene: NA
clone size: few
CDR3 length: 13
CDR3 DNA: TGTGCCAGCAGCTGGACAGTTCCCGGCGAGCAGTACTTC
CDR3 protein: CASSWTVPGEQYF

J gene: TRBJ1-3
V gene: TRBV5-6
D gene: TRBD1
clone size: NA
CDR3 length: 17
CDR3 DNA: TGTGCCAGCAGCTTACAGTGGGACAGGCGGTCCGGAAACACCATATATTTT
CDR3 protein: CASSLQWDRRSGNTIYF

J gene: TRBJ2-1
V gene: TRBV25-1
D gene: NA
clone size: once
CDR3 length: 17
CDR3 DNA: TGTGCCAGCAGTGAATTAAGTCTAGCTTCTTCCTACAATGAGCAGTTCTTC
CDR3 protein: CASSELSLASSYNEQFF

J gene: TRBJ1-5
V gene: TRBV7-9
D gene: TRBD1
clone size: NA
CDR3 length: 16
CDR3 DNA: TGTGCCAGCAGCTCTGCCGGGACAGGGGGCGGCCAGCCCCAGCATTTT
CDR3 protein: CASSSAGTGGGQPQHF

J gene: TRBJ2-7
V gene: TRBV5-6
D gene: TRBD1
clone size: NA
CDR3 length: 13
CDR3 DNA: TGTGCCAGCAGCCCACCATGGCGGACAGGGTTGTCCTTC
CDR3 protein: CASSPPWRTGLSF

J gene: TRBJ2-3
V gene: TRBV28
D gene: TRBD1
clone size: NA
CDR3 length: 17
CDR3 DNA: TGTGCCAGCAGAAAATTTAGACAGGGTTGGAGCACAGATACGCAGTATTTT
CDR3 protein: CASRKFRQGWSTDTQYF

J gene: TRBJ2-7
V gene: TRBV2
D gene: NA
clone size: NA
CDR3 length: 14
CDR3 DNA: TGTGCCAGCAGTGAAGACGGAGGGATCTACGAGCAGTACTTC
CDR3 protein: CASSEDGGIYEQYF

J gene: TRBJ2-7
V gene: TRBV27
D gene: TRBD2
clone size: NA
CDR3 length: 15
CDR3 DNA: TGTGCCAGCAGCGCCGGACTAGCGGGAGTGTACGAGCAGTACTTC
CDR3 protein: CASSAGLAGVYEQYF

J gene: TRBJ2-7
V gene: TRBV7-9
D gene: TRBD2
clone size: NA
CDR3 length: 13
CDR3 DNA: TGTGCCAGCAGCTCAATAGCGGGGGAGAAGCAGTACTTC
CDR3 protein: CASSSIAGEKQYF

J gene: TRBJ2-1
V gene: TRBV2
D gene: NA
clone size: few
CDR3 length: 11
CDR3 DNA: TGTGCCAGCACCACAGTGTTTGAGCAGTTCTTC
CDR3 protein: CASTTVFEQFF

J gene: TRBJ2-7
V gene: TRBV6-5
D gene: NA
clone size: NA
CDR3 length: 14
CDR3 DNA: TGTGCCAGCAGTTACTCGGGAAGGAGGCACGAGCAGTACTTC
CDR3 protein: CASSYSGRRHEQYF

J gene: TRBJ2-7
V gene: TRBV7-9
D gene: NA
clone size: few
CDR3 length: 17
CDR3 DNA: TGTGCCAGCAGCTTTATGGGGCCGAATGGTACGATCTACGAGCAGTACTTC
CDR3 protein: CASSFMGPNGTIYEQYF

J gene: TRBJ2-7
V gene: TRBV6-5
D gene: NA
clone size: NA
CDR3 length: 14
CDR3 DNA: TGTGCCAGTAGTATCGGGGGAAGCTCCTACGAGCAGTACTTC
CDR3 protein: CASSIGGSSYEQYF

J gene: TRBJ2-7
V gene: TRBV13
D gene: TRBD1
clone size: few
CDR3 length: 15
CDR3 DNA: TGCGCCAGCAGCCCGAGCGCGACAGGGGCCTACGAGCAGTACTTC
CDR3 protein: CASSPSATGAYEQYF

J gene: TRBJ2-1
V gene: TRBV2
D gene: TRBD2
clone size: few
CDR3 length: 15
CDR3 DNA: TGTGCCAGCGGGTCGGGACTAGGGGGATACAATGAGCAGTTCTTC
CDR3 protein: CASGSGLGGYNEQFF

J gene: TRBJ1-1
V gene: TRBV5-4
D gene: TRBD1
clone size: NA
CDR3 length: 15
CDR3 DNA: TGTGCCAGCAGCTTATGGGACAGGGTGAACACTGAAGCTTTCTTT
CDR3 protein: CASSLWDRVNTEAFF

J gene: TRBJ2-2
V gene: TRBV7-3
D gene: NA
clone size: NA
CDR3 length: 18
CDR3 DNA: TGTGCCAGCAGCTTATACCCCGGGACTGCCGCGAACACCGGGGAGCTGTTTTTT
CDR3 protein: CASSLYPGTAANTGELFF

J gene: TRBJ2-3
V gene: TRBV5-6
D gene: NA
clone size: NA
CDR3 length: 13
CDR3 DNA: TGTGCCAGCAGCTTAGGACGGACGGGAACGCAGTATTTT
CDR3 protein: CASSLGRTGTQYF

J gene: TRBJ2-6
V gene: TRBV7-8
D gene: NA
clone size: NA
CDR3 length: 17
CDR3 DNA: TGTGCCAGCAGCTTAGGGGGCAGCAACTCTGGGGCCAACGTCCTGACTTTC
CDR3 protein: CASSLGGSNSGANVLTF

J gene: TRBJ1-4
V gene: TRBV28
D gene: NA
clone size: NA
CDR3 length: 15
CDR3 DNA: TGTGCCAGCAGTTTATCGGACAAGTCTAATGAAAAACTGTTTTTT
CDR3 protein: CASSLSDKSNEKLFF

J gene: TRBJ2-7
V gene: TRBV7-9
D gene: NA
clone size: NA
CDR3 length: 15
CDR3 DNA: TGTGCCAGCAGCCCGCGGGCGGGGGCCTCCTACGAGCAGTACTTC
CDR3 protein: CASSPRAGASYEQYF

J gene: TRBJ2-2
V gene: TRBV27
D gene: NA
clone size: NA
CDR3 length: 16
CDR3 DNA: TGTGCCAGCAGTTTATACCCCGGGAAATCTACCGGGGAGCTGTTTTTT
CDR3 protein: CASSLYPGKSTGELFF

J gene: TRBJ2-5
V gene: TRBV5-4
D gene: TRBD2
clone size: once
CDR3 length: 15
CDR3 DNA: TGTGCCAGCAGCGTTACTAGCGGGTTTTTGGAGACCCAGTACTTC
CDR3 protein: CASSVTSGFLETQYF

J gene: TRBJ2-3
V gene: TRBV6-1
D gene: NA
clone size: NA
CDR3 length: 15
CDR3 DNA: TGTGCCAGCAGTGAACGGACGGGGGGCGCGGATACGCAGTATTTT
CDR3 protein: CASSERTGGADTQYF

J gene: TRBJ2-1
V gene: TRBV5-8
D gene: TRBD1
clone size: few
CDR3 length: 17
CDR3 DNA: TGCGCCAGCAGCCAAGATAAGGGGACAGGGTGGAACAATGAGCAGTTCTTC
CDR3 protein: CASSQDKGTGWNNEQFF

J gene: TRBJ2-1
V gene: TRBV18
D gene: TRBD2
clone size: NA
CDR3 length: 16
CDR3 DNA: TGTGCCAGCTCACCCGGCGGGGGGCCCAATTACAATGAGCAGTTCTTC
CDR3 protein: CASSPGGGPNYNEQFF

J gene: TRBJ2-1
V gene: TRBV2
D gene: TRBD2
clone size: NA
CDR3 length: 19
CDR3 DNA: TGTGCCAGCAGGCACCCTACTAGCGTGGGTTGGGAGTCCTACAATGAGCAGTTCTTC
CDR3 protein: CASRHPTSVGWESYNEQFF

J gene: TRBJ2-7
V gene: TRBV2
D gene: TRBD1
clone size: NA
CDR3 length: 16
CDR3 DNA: TGTGCCAGCAGTGGAGGCGGTCCAGGGACAGCCTACGAGCAGTACTTC
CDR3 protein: CASSGGGPGTAYEQYF

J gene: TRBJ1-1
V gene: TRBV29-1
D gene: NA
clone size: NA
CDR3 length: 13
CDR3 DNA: TGCAGCGTTGAAGAGACACCGAACACTGAAGCTTTCTTT
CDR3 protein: CSVEETPNTEAFF

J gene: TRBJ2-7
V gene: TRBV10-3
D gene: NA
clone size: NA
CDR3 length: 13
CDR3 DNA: TGTGCCATCAGACCGGGACACTCCTACGAGCAGTACTTC
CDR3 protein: CAIRPGHSYEQYF

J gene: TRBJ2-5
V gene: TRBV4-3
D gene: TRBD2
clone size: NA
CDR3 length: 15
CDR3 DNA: TGCGCCAGCGCCAAAAGAGGGAGGGCTGGAGAGACCCAGTACTTC
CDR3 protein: CASAKRGRAGETQYF

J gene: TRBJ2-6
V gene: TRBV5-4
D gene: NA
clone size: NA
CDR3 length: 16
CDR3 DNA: TGCGCCAGCAGCCAAGATGGCGGCTCTGGGGCCAACGTCCTGACTTTC
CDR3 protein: CASSQDGGSGANVLTF

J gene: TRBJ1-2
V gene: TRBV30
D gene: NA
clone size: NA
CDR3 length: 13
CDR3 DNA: TGTGCCTGGATGCAGGGGTCGTATCAAGGCTACACCTTC
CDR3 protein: CAWMQGSYQGYTF

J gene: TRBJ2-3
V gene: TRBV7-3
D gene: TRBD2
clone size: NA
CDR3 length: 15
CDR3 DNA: TGTGCCAGCAGCTTAACTAGCGGGATGATAGATACGCAGTATTTT
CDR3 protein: CASSLTSGMIDTQYF

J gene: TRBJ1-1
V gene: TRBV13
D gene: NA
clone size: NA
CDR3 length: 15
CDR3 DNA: TGTGCCAGCAGCCCCCGGGGAAGAGTGAACACTGAAGCTTTCTTT
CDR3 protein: CASSPRGRVNTEAFF

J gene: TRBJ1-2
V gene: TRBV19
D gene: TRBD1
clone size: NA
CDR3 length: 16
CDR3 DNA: TGTGCCAGTAGTATAGCTCGACGGGCGACAGGGGAAGGCTACACCTTC
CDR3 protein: CASSIARRATGEGYTF

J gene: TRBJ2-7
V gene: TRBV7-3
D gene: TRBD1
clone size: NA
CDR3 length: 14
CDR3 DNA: TGTGCCAGCAGCCCGGGACAGGGCGCCTACGAGCAGTACTTC
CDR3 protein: CASSPGQGAYEQYF

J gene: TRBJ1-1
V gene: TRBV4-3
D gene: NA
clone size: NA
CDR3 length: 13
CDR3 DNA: TGCGCCAGCAGCCAAACAGGGTCCACTGAAGCTTTCTTT
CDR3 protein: CASSQTGSTEAFF

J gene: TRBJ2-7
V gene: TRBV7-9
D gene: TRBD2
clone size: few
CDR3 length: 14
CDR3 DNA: TGTGCCAGCAGTTACGGGACTAGCGGGTACGAGCAGTACTTC
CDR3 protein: CASSYGTSGYEQYF

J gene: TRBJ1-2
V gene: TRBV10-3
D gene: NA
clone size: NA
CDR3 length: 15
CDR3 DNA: TGTGCCATCAGTGGGGCAGGAAAAAGTGGGTATGGCTACACCTTC
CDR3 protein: CAISGAGKSGYGYTF

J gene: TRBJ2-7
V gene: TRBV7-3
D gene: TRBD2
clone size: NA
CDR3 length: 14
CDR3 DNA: TGTGCCAGCAGCCCCGGGGCGGGGGACTACGAGCAGTACTTC
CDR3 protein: CASSPGAGDYEQYF